This entry describes one TCR beta chain. The data were taken from a study of naive and memory T cell subsets. CMV status came from CD4+ IFNgamma after overnight CMV lysate stimulation. Both TRBC1 and TRBC2 were covered by a beta constant-region primer of two equimolar oligonucleotides. Four rounds of PCR amplified the ligated cDNA using nested alpha and beta constant-region primers plus SP2. TCRdb recomputed calls from the UMI-ligation and nested PCR reads with MiXCR, one row per CDR3 protein. This sample carries about 120,000 distinct CDR3 sequences, around a third of them seen once, and the ten largest clones take approximately 0.87%. Input material: central memory CD4+ T cells from blood. This receptor was taken from a human donor in good health.

CDR3 in DNA: TGTGCCAGCTCACCAGGGACGGCCCCCGAGCAGTACTTC. It is translated as CASSPGTAPEQYF. The chain links TRBV18 to TRBJ2-7; D assignment may be TRBD1 or TRBD2 (5 bases each). Germline CDR1 KGHSH, CDR2 LQKENI. The germline V and J ends were trimmed by 2 bases and 6 bases, with 11 bases remaining between them. CDR3 size: 13 residues.